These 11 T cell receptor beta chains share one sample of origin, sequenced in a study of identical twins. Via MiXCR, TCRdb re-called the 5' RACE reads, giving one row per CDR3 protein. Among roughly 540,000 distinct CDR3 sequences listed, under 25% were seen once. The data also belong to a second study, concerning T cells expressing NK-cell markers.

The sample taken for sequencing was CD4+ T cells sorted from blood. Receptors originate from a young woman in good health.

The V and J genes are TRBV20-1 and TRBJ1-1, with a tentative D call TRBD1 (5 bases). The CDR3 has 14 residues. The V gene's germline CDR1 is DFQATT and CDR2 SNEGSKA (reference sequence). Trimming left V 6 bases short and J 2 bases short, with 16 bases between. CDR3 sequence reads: CSARSDSRNTEAFF. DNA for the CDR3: TGCAGTGCGCGATCCGACAGCCGCAACACTGAAGCTTTCTTT.

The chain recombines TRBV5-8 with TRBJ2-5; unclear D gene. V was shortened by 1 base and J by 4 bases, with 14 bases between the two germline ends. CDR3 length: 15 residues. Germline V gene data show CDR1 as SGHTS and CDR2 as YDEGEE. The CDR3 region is CASSLSRTSRETQYF. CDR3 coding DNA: TGTGCCAGCAGCTTGTCCCGTACCTCCCGAGAGACCCAGTACTTC.

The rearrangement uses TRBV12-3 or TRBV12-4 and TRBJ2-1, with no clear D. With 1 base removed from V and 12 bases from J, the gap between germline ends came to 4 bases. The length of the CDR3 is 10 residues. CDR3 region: CASSLVVQFF. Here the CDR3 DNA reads TGTGCCAGCAGTTTAGTAGTGCAGTTCTTC.

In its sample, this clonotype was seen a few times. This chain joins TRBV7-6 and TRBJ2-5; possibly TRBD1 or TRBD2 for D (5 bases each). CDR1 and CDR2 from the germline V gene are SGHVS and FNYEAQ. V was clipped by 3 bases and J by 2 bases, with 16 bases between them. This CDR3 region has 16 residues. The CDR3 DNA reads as TGTGCCAGCAGCTTCGCCCCGGGACCGCCACAAGAGACCCAGTACTTC. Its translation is CASSFAPGPPQETQYF.

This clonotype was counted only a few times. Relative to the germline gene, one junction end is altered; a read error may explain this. The CDR3 protein is CASSLLSGASSYNEQFF. As DNA, the CDR3 is TGTGCTAGCAGCTTGCTCTCAGGAGCGAGCTCCTACAATGAGCAGTTCTTC. V and J are TRBV7-7 and TRBJ2-1; no clear D. Germline assignment: CDR1 SSHAT and CDR2 FNYEAQ (reference sequence). The CDR3 is 17 amino acids.

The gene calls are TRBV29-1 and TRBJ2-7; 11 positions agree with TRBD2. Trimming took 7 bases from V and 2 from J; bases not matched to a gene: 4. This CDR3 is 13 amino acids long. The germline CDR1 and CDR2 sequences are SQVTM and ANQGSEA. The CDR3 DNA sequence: TGCAGCGGGGGGACTAGCGGCGCCTACGAGCAGTACTTC. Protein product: CSGGTSGAYEQYF.

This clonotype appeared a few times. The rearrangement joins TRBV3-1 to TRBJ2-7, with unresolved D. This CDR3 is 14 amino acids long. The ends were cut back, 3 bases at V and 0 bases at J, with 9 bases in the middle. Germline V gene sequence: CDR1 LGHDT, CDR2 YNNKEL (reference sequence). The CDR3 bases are TGTGCCAGCAGCCACGCTCCTTTCTCCTACGAGCAGTACTTC. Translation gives CASSHAPFSYEQYF.

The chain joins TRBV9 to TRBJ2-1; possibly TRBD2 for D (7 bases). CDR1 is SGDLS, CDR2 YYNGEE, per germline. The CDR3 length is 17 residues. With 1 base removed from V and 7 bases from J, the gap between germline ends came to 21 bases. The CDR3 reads CASSVTGAPDSGNEQFF. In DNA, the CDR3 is TGTGCCAGCAGCGTAACGGGGGCCCCCGATAGCGGGAATGAGCAGTTCTTC.

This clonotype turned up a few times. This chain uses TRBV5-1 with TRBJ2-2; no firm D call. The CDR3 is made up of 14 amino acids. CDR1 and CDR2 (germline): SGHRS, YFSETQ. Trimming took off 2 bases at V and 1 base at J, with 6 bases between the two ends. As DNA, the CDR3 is TGCGCCAGCAGCTTTTTTCAGAACACCGGGGAGCTGTTTTTT. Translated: CASSFFQNTGELFF.

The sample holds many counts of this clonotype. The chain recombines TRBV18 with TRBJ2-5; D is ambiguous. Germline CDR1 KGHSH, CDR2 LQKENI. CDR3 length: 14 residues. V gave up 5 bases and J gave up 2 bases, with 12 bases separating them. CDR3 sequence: CASSARTYQETQYF. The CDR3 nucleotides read TGTGCCAGCTCAGCCAGGACGTATCAAGAGACCCAGTACTTC.

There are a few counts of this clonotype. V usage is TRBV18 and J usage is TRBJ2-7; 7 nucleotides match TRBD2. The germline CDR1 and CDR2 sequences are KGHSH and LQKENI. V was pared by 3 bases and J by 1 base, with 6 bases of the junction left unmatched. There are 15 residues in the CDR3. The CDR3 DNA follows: TGTGCCAGCTCACCGGGCGGGAGATTTTCCTACGAGCAGTACTTC. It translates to CASSPGGRFSYEQYF.